This T cell receptor (beta chain) derives from a study of cytomegalovirus exposure and HLA in healthy donors. General study results and limits: As a later analysis showed, a missense DCLRE1C variant was linked to trimming of TCR beta V- and J-genes. A later analysis by the authors found several of the most significant clusters apparently linked to common viral pathogens. Productive status was seen about 90% or about 30% of the time for most TCR beta V segments in an earlier analysis. The investigators catalogued under 200 TCR beta chains as cytomegalovirus-associated.

Germline lookup yields CDR1 LGHNA and CDR2 YSLEER. The CDR3 has 16 residues. V gave up 0 bases and J gave up 2 bases, with 11 bases separating them. In the case of this clone: The antigen is not known.

PCR amplification relied on 60 Vbeta primers (plus 13 Jbeta primers). The assay was immunoSEQ multiplex PCR, and TCRdb's table has in-frame clones only and misses some. The sample includes roughly 200,000 clones, around nine tenths of them seen just once. Sequenced sample: PBMCs. The TCR comes from a woman aged 18-35 years in good health and CMV-seronegative. The chain couples TRBV4-3 to TRBJ2-1, with D tentatively TRBD1 (7 bases). The CDR3 coding sequence is TGCGCCAGCAGCCAAGATGACAGGGAGGCCTACAATGAGCAGTTCTTC. Amino acids: CASSQDDREAYNEQFF.